A selection of T cell receptor beta chains follows, all from one sample in a study of vaccination effects on CD4 cells after COVID-19. These receptors' antigens are unknown. TCRdb's table, derived via immunoSEQ multiplex PCR, lists solely in-frame clones and lacks some. The table includes 80,000 to 95,000 clones, around four fifths detected once. The source was CD4+ T cells from PBMCs cultured with HCoV-OC43 spike peptides, collected after COVID-19 vaccination. These receptors were taken from a human donor who received a COVID-19 vaccine. Both conserved end residues are part of each CDR3. A D gene is named only where the DNA matches it firmly. Only some rows state a clone size, as once, few, many or a class for expanded clones.

CDR3 DNA | CDR3 protein | D gene | J gene | V gene | clone size
TGCAGCGTTGGGGACGGGATCTACACCTTC | CSVGDGIYTF | . | TRBJ1-2 | TRBV29-1 | .
TGTGCCAGCAGTCGAGGCGAAAAACTGTTTTTT | CASSRGEKLFF | . | TRBJ1-4 | TRBV12-3/TRBV12-4 | few
TGCGCCAGCAGCTCCGGACAGGAGCAAGAGACCCAGTACTTC | CASSSGQEQETQYF | TRBD1 | TRBJ2-5 | TRBV5-1 | once
TGTGCCAGCAGTGAAGGGAGGAATGAGCAGTTCTTC | CASSEGRNEQFF | . | TRBJ2-1 | TRBV6-1 | few
TGTGCCAGCAGCCAATCCCAGGGAAGCACTGAAGCTTTCTTT | CASSQSQGSTEAFF | . | TRBJ1-1 | TRBV3-1/TRBV3-2 | .
TGCGCCAGCAGCTTGTGGAAGGGGGCCTATGGCTACACCTTC | CASSLWKGAYGYTF | TRBD1 | TRBJ1-2 | TRBV5-1 | .
TGTGCCAGTAGTACGGACAGGGATCAGCCCCAGCATTTT | CASSTDRDQPQHF | TRBD1 | TRBJ1-5 | TRBV19 | .
TGTGCCAGAAGCCCCGGACAGGGTATAAGGGAAGCTTTCTTT | CARSPGQGIREAFF | TRBD1 | TRBJ1-1 | TRBV5-3 | .
TGTGCCAGTAGTATGGACAGGCCGTATTATGAAAAACTGTTTTTT | CASSMDRPYYEKLFF | TRBD1 | TRBJ1-4 | TRBV19 | .
TGTGCCATCAGTGATTCAACAGGACAGCCCCAGCATTTT | CAISDSTGQPQHF | . | TRBJ1-5 | TRBV10-3 | .
TGTGCCAGCTCACGGACAGCAACTAATGAAAAACTGTTTTTT | CASSRTATNEKLFF | . | TRBJ1-4 | TRBV18 | .
TGTGCCAGCAGAGAGCGAGGTAGAGATACGCAGTATTTT | CASRERGRDTQYF | . | TRBJ2-3 | TRBV28 | .
TGCAGCGTATGGGACAGGGGCGCTGAAGCTTTCTTT | CSVWDRGAEAFF | TRBD1 | TRBJ1-1 | TRBV29-1 | .
TGTGCCAGCTCACCAGAGAGGGCCTCTGGAAACACCATATATTTT | CASSPERASGNTIYF | . | TRBJ1-3 | TRBV18 | .
TGTGCCAGCAGCCCCGGTCCGCTACAGGGGGGCGGCTACACCTTC | CASSPGPLQGGGYTF | TRBD1 | TRBJ1-2 | TRBV9 | once
TGTGCCAGTAGTATTATTTGGGGGGGCCCCTCTGGGGCCAACGTCCTGACTTTC | CASSIIWGGPSGANVLTF | . | TRBJ2-6 | TRBV19 | .
TGCGCCAGCAGCCAAGATTTCTGGGGACAGCAGTACTTC | CASSQDFWGQQYF | TRBD1 | TRBJ2-4 | TRBV4-1 | .
TGTGCCAGCAGCCGTTCGGGGGGCGGGAACTATGGCTACACCTTC | CASSRSGGGNYGYTF | . | TRBJ1-2 | TRBV7-2 | .
TGTGCCAGCAGCGACAGGGGGCGCGACACCGGGGAGCTGTTTTTT | CASSDRGRDTGELFF | TRBD1 | TRBJ2-2 | TRBV6-2/TRBV6-3 | .
TGTGCCAGCAGCGAGGGACTAGCGTTGCAAGAGACCCAGTACTTC | CASSEGLALQETQYF | TRBD2 | TRBJ2-5 | TRBV11-3 | .
TGTGCCAGCAAGGGAAGGGGCTACTCGAACACCGGGGAGCTGTTTTTT | CASKGRGYSNTGELFF | . | TRBJ2-2 | TRBV5-8 | .
TGTGCCAGTAGTATAGATCTCTTCGGCCTACCCCGGTATGGCTACACCTTC | CASSIDLFGLPRYGYTF | . | TRBJ1-2 | TRBV19 | .
TGTGCCAGCACGAGGGCGGGGAGGGGCTCCTACAATGAGCAGTTCTTC | CASTRAGRGSYNEQFF | TRBD2 | TRBJ2-1 | TRBV27 | once
TGCGCCAGCAGCTCCCGGACAGGGGGCATATCTGGCTACACCTTC | CASSSRTGGISGYTF | TRBD1 | TRBJ1-2 | TRBV5-1 | .
TGCGCCAGCAGCTACGTGGGGACGGTAGCGGGACAAGAGACCCAGTACTTC | CASSYVGTVAGQETQYF | TRBD2 | TRBJ2-5 | TRBV5-1 | .
TGCGCCAGCAGCTTGGGAGGGGGCGCACGGGAAAAACTGTTTTTT | CASSLGGGAREKLFF | TRBD1 | TRBJ1-4 | TRBV5-1 | few
TGTGCCAGCAGCTACGACAGGGGGCATGGCTACACCTTC | CASSYDRGHGYTF | TRBD1 | TRBJ1-2 | TRBV6-5 | .
TGTGCCACCAGTGATGCGTTGACTAGCGGGGGATCAATTTGGTTCTTC | CATSDALTSGGSIWFF | TRBD2 | TRBJ2-1 | TRBV24-1 | .
TGTGCCAGCAGCCCCAGGGGCAGCCTGAACATTGAAGCTTTCTTT | CASSPRGSLNIEAFF | . | TRBJ1-1 | TRBV7-2 | .